The 18 T cell receptor beta chains below come from one sample, sequenced in a study of CDR3 diversity in severe acne. TCRdb fed the PCR reads into MiXCR, producing one record per CDR3 protein. The repertoire holds roughly 100,000 distinct CDR3 sequences, 51% seen once, with around an eighth in the top ten. Material: blood. The receptors derive from a male donor with acne.

This clonotype was observed a handful of times. The rearrangement joins TRBV12-3 or TRBV12-4 to TRBJ2-4; 9 bases are a match to TRBD1. The CDR3 runs 16 residues. The V gene end was trimmed by 5 bases and the J gene end by 2 bases; junction bases not matched to a gene: 7. The CDR3 region is CASSRWDRVSKNIQYF. The CDR3, as DNA: TGTGCCAGCAGTCGCTGGGACAGGGTGTCCAAAAACATTCAGTACTTC.

This rearrangement joins TRBV15 to TRBJ2-3; 13 bases are shared with TRBD2. The CDR3 is 16 residues long. Germline V gives CDR1 LNHNV, CDR2 YYDKDF (reference sequence). V lost 6 bases, J lost 3 bases, and 6 bases stayed unmatched. The CDR3 sequence is CATSDGTSGITDTQYF. DNA for the CDR3: TGTGCCACCAGTGATGGGACTAGCGGGATAACAGATACGCAGTATTTT.

Of note for this clonotype: Likely a read error: the CDR3 ends without its conserved phenylalanine or tryptophan. It is unclear where the CDR3 begins or ends on the DNA, so no DNA is shown, and the CDR3 is as TCRdb lists it. The chain is built from TRBV7-2 and TRBJ2-1; the DNA was not compared with TRBD1, the D call given in the table. The CDR3 is made up of 15 amino acids, end residues included. Looked up from germline, CDR1 is SGHTA and CDR2 is FQGNSA. CDR3 residues: CASSSGTSSYNEQRI.

This clonotype was observed many times. The chain links TRBV4-1 to TRBJ2-7; D is perhaps TRBD1 (6 bases). This CDR3 is 15 amino acids long. Per germline, CDR1 MGHRA and CDR2 YSYEKL. V was trimmed by 1 base and J by 2 bases, leaving 12 bases between them. The CDR3 is CASSQGSQGTYEQYF. CDR3 DNA: TGCGCCAGCAGCCAAGGGTCACAGGGCACCTACGAGCAGTACTTC.

This clonotype showed up many times. V is TRBV5-6 and J is TRBJ2-5, with a tentative D call TRBD2 (5 bases). The germline gives CDR1 SGHDT, CDR2 YYEEEE. Trimming took off 1 base at V and 4 bases at J, with 17 bases between the two ends. The CDR3 sequence is 16 residues long. CDR3 protein: CASSLFSEVGRETQYF. CDR3 nucleotide sequence: TGTGCCAGCAGCTTGTTTAGCGAGGTGGGTCGAGAGACCCAGTACTTC.

This chain uses TRBV5-4 with TRBJ2-5, with D possibly matching TRBD2 (6 bases). Per germline, CDR1 SGHNT and CDR2 YYREEE (reference sequence). CDR3 size: 16 residues. V was shortened by 1 base and J by 0 bases, with 13 bases between the two germline ends. CDR3 DNA: TGTGCCAGCAGCTTGTTCCTAGCGTCGTACCAAGAGACCCAGTACTTC. Translated: CASSLFLASYQETQYF.

The J gene is TRBJ1-2, the V gene TRBV5-1; no clear D gene. The germline V gene encodes CDR1 SGHRS and CDR2 YFSETQ. The ends were cut back, 3 bases at V and 8 bases at J, with 14 bases in the middle. This CDR3 region has 13 residues. CDR3 sequence reads: CASSSEGLQGYTF. DNA of the CDR3: TGCGCCAGCAGCTCCGAGGGCCTCCAGGGCTACACCTTC.

This rearrangement joins TRBV19 to TRBJ2-2, with D tentatively TRBD1 (6 bases). CDR1 is LNHDA, CDR2 SQIVND, per germline (reference sequence). The CDR3 covers 14 residues. V lost 5 bases and J 4 bases, leaving 11 bases between the germline ends. The CDR3 region is CASSVDRATGELFF. CDR3 nucleotide sequence: TGTGCCAGTAGTGTGGACAGAGCCACCGGGGAGCTGTTTTTT.

The chain joins TRBV29-1 to TRBJ1-2; possibly TRBD1 for D (6 bases). Deletions cut 3 bases from V and 4 bases from J, with 9 bases between. The CDR3 is made up of 12 amino acids. Germline V CDR1 and CDR2: SQVTM, ANQGSEA. CDR3 nucleotides: TGCAGCGTTGACGAAGGGGGCTATGGCTACACCTTC. It is translated as CSVDEGGYGYTF.

The CDR3 nucleotides are TGTGCCAGCAGTCCCCGACTTAAAGAGACCCAGTACTTC. It translates to CASSPRLKETQYF. This chain links TRBV12-3 or TRBV12-4 with TRBJ2-5; D is undetermined. The CDR3 is made up of 13 amino acids. V lost 5 bases and J lost 3, with 10 bases in between.

This clonotype was detected only a few times. A much more abundant neighbour one base away suggests this may be a read error. The rearrangement joins TRBV5-4 to TRBJ2-5, with D possibly matching TRBD2 (5 bases). Between the trimmed V and J ends, which lost 4 bases and 4 bases, there was a span of 11 bases. Germline V CDR1 and CDR2: SGHNT, YYREEE (reference sequence). The CDR3 is made up of 13 amino acids. The CDR3 protein is CASSLRGVETQYF. The CDR3 bases are TGTGCCAGCAGCCTTCGGGGTGTAGAGACCCAGTACTTC.

This clonotype has just a few counts. The rearrangement joins TRBV7-6 to TRBJ2-1, with 14 bases identical to TRBD2. This CDR3 region has 13 residues. Germline CDR1 and CDR2: SGHVS and FNYEAQ. The J segment lost 12 bases and the V segment lost 5 bases, leaving 3 bases of the junction unmatched. The CDR3 sequence: CASSTGLAGGQFF. In DNA, the CDR3 is TGTGCCAGCAGCACCGGACTAGCGGGAGGGCAGTTCTTC.

In regard to this clonotype: One base away lies a much larger clone, so this may be a sequencing read error. The gene calls are TRBV5-5 and TRBJ2-7; no clear D. V lost 2 bases and J lost 5, with 5 bases in between. Germline V lookup: CDR1 SGHKS, CDR2 YYEKEE (reference sequence). The CDR3 is made up of 11 amino acids. The CDR3 loop reads CASSLSDEQYV. The CDR3 region has the DNA TGTGCCAGCAGCTTATCCGACGAGCAGTACGTC.

The chain uses TRBV9 and TRBJ2-2; possibly TRBD2 for D (5 bases). This CDR3 has 16 amino acids. The V gene lost 9 bases and the J gene lost 3 bases, with 21 bases spanning the gap. CDR1 and CDR2 from the germline V gene are SGDLS and YYNGEE. In nucleotides, the CDR3 is TGTGCCAACAGTTTCTTGGGAGAACCAGACACCGGGGAGCTGTTTTTT. It specifies CANSFLGEPDTGELFF.

A remark on this clonotype: A much larger clone lies a single base off, so this may be a read error. J is TRBJ1-1 and V is TRBV20-1; D is perhaps TRBD1 (5 bases). Germline CDR1 is DFQATT and CDR2 is SNEGSKA (reference sequence). The CDR3 sequence is 14 residues long. For the CDR3, the DNA is TGCAGTGCTACCCGACAGCCTATGAACACTGGAGCTTTCTTT. It translates to CSATRQPMNTGAFF.

The chain couples TRBV7-8 to TRBJ1-1, with 7 positions matching TRBD1. The CDR3 is 14 amino acids. The germline CDR1 and CDR2 sequences are SGHVS and FQNEAQ. J was trimmed by 3 bases and V by 1 base; bases with no gene match: 2. The chain's CDR3 is CASSLEGADTEAFF. The CDR3 DNA reads TGTGCCAGCAGCTTAGAGGGGGCCGACACTGAAGCTTTCTTT.

The CDR3 region has the DNA TGTGCCATCAGCGCTGGACAAGAAGAGACCCAGTACTTC. Residues: CAISAGQEETQYF. The gene calls are TRBV10-3 and TRBJ2-5; a weak D match, TRBD1 (5 bases). This CDR3 region has 13 residues. The ends were cut back, 6 bases at V and 3 bases at J, with 11 bases in the middle. From germline, CDR1 is ENHRY and CDR2 SYGVKD.

This clonotype showed up many times. The CDR3 nucleotides read TGTGCCACCGCACAGGGCTACGAGCAGTACTTC. This sequence encodes CATAQGYEQYF. The V gene is TRBV24-1, the J gene TRBJ2-7, with D perhaps matching TRBD1 (6 bases). The CDR3 totals 11 residues. V was clipped by 9 bases and J by 3 bases, with 8 bases between them. From germline, CDR1 is KGHDR and CDR2 SFDVKD.